A selection of T cell receptor beta chains follows, all from one sample in a study of beta chain features in type 1 diabetes. The table came from immunoSEQ multiplex PCR; TCRdb's copy has only in-frame clones and leaves some out. The table shows approximately 170,000 clones, with around 8% occurring only once. Input material: central memory CD4+ T cells from blood. All receptors derive from a woman between 40 and 50 years old with type 1 diabetes. Both conserved end residues are part of each CDR3. A clone size is listed for some rows: how often the clone was seen (once, few, many), or a class if it is expanded.

>10|TRBV2|few|TRBJ2-5
CASKEETQYF
>12|TRBV28|few|TRBJ2-3
CASSPLKDTQYF
>15|TRBV7-9|few|TRBJ2-5
CASSSGTSGTETQYF
>13|TRBV27|.|TRBJ1-1
CASSRRGNTEAFF
>15|TRBV5-1|.|TRBJ2-7
CASSLGDRGPDEQYF
>15|TRBV5-6|.|TRBJ1-1
CASSLAISRAVEAFF
>16|TRBV6-6|few|TRBJ2-3
CASSYSLADTTDTQYF
>15|TRBV7-9|.|TRBJ2-2
CASSWLASNTGELFF
>16|TRBV28|few|TRBJ2-3
CASTPSGGPGADTQYF
>11|TRBV29-1|.|TRBJ1-1
CSGGGTVEAFF
>14|TRBV10-3|few|TRBJ2-2
CAISGEGDTGELFF
>14|TRBV7-6|.|TRBJ2-1
CASSPGGVYNEQFF
>17|TRBV30|.|TRBJ2-6
CAFPGETPLSGANVLTF
>13|TRBV5-1|.|TRBJ2-7
CASSFSGSYEQYF
>13|TRBV29-1|.|TRBJ1-2
CSVGEGQGGGYTF
>15|TRBV9|.|TRBJ2-4
CASSVADPPRGIQYF
>13|TRBV18|.|TRBJ2-7
CASSPEAEGVQYF
>13|TRBV6-4|few|TRBJ2-1
CASSDPSRDEQFF
>16|TRBV9|few|TRBJ2-3
CASGSGQPTSTDTQYF
>13|TRBV2|few|TRBJ2-1
CAPGGQGANEQFF
>14|TRBV9|.|TRBJ1-5
CASSVSGDFGAQHF
>15|TRBV6-5|few|TRBJ2-5
CASSYSWTPRETQYF
>13|TRBV7-7|.|TRBJ1-4
CASSTGQNEKLFF
>15|TRBV6-1|.|TRBJ1-2
CASSGPRGRGYGYTF
>14|TRBV5-1|.|TRBJ1-2
CASSLAGQGNGYTF
>15|TRBV25-1|few|TRBJ2-5
CASSESGVGGETQYF
>18|TRBV7-2|few|TRBJ2-1
CASTPGTSGGSSYNEQFF
>14|TRBV7-9|few|TRBJ1-1
CASSMETGNTEAFF
>13|TRBV5-6|few|TRBJ2-2
CASSPYTTGELFF
>15|TRBV7-8|.|TRBJ2-7
CASSLGGVVRYEQYF
>14|TRBV7-2|many|TRBJ1-2
CASSLAAGTGGYTF
>17|TRBV4-1|.|TRBJ1-1
CASSPRGLNPMNTEAFF
>13|TRBV7-9|few|TRBJ1-5
CASSPVGGQPQHF
>16|TRBV5-8|.|TRBJ1-5
CASSFGGSTGGEPQHF
>14|TRBV25-1|few|TRBJ2-7
CASSPGGSTYEQYF
>13|TRBV2|few|TRBJ2-7
CASSWDSTYEQYF
>14|TRBV27|.|TRBJ2-7
CASSLSQGSGTQYF
>16|TRBV7-3|.|TRBJ2-2
CASSLSAGSNTGELFF
>16|TRBV5-4|few|TRBJ1-6
CASSLDGRGYNSPLHF
>16|TRBV18|few|TRBJ2-2
CASSPTSVRGSGELFF
>14|TRBV7-3|few|TRBJ2-5
CASSRTGNQETQYF
>13|TRBV28|.|TRBJ2-5
CASSLTGTETQYF
>15|TRBV14|many|TRBJ1-3
CASSQTQFSGNTIYF
>13|TRBV7-9|many|TRBJ2-1
CASSFGGDDEQFF
>13|TRBV7-2|.|TRBJ1-2
CASSSGILYGYTF
>17|TRBV19|.|TRBJ2-7
CASSIPSPGQPSYEQYF
>14|TRBV2|.|TRBJ1-5
CASSRQGNYQPQHF
>14|TRBV27|few|TRBJ2-7
CASSFGGTGYEQYF
>13|TRBV7-3|.|TRBJ1-1
CASSLRRNTEAFF
>14|TRBV5-4|few|TRBJ2-6
CASSLEGTPNVLTF
>15|TRBV6-1|.|TRBJ2-5
CASSEGAGNAETQYF
>12|TRBV2|few|TRBJ1-2
CASKAGPYGYTF
>13|TRBV9|many|TRBJ2-1
CASSVLSYNEQFF
>14|TRBV7-2|.|TRBJ2-5
CASSEDSMRETQYF